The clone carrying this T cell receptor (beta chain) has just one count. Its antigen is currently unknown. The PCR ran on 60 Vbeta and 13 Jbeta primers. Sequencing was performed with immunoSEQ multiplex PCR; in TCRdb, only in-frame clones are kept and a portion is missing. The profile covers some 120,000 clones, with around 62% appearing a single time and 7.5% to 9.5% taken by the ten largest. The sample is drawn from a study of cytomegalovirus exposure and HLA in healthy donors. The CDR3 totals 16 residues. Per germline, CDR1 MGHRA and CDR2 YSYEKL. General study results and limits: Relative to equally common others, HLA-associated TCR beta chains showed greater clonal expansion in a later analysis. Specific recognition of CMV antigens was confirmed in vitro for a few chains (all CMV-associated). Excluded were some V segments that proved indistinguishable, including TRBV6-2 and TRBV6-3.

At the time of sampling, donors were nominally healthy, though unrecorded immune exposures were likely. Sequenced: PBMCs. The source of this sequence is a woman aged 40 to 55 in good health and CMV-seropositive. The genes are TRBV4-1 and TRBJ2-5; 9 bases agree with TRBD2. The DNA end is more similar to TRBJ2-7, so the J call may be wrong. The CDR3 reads CASSQDIAGGPYEQYF. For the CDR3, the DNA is TGCGCCAGCAGCCAAGATATTGCGGGAGGGCCCTACGAGCAGTACTTC.